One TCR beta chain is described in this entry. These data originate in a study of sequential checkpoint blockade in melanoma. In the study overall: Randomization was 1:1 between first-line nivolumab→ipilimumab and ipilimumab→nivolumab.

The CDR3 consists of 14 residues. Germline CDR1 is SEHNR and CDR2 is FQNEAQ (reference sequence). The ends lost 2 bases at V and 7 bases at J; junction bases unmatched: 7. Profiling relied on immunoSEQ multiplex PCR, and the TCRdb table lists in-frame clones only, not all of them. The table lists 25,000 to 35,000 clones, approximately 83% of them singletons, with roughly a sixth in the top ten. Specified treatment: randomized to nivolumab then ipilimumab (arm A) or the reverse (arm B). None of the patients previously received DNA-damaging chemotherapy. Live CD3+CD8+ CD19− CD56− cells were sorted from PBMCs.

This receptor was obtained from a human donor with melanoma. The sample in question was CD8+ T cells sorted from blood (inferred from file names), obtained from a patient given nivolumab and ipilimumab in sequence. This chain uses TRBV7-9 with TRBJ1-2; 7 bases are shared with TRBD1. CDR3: CASSLSQGGVGYTF. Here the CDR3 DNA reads TGTGCCAGCAGCTTAAGCCAGGGGGGAGTTGGCTACACCTTC. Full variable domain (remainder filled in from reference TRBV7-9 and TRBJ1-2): DTGVSQNPRHKITKRGQNVTFRCDPISEHNRLYWYRQTLGQGPEFLTYFQNEAQLEKSRLLSDRFSAERPKGSFSTLEIQRTEQGDSAMYLCASSLSQGGVGYTFGSGTRLTVV.